The clone carrying this T cell receptor (beta chain) came up many times. V was pared by 0 bases and J by 1 base, with 10 bases between. Looked up from germline, CDR1 is SGHKS and CDR2 is YYEKEE (reference sequence). CDR3 size: 15 residues. TCRdb reprocessed the RT-PCR reads via MiXCR and lists one record per CDR3 protein. The sample lists more than 600,000 distinct CDR3 sequences, 13% to 15% seen once, with just over 3.5% in the top ten. Sequences were obtained from memory CD4+ T cells from blood. This rearrangement joins TRBV5-5 to TRBJ1-2, with a weak D call TRBD1 (5 bases). The sequence derives from a female donor in good health, serving as a healthy control. The CDR3 here is CASSLDWGFNYGYTF. In DNA, the CDR3 is TGTGCCAGCAGCTTGGATTGGGGGTTTAACTATGGCTACACCTTC.